Here is one T cell receptor (beta chain) with its context. No antigen is known for it. This sample was taken from a study of T cell repertoires in cytomegalovirus infection. For the study at large: Public signatures in TCR beta pointed to CMV infection and matching HLA type. Whole-study results and caveats: Cumulative frequency of public TCR beta families picked out carriers of CMV plus the relevant HLA. What dominated the ex vivo response were HLA-C-restricted CMV-specific TCR beta clonotypes.

Each CDR3 protein is one row after TCRdb ran MiXCR on the reads. The sample has hundreds of thousands of distinct CDR3 sequences, more than 20% seen once. This CDR3 has 13 residues. Between the trimmed V and J ends, which lost 7 bases and 0 bases, there was a span of 7 bases. Germline values: CDR1 MDHEN, CDR2 SYDVKM. The chain is built from TRBV28 and TRBJ1-5; D gene ambiguous. Sequenced: CD8+ T cells from PBMCs. The source of this sequence is a human donor in good health (CMV status not recorded). Some clones in this sample may be carry-over from other donors' samples. CDR3 bases: TGTGCCAGCATCGAACATAGCAATCAGCCCCAGCATTTT. Amino acids: CASIEHSNQPQHF.